The sample holds a few counts of the clone carrying this TCR beta chain. The CDR3 carries no conserved terminal phenylalanine or tryptophan, so it likely arises from a read error. The limits of the CDR3 on the DNA are not certain, so only TCRdb's listed CDR3 is given. The CDR3 spans 10 amino acids, including both terminal residues. Germline V gene sequence: CDR1 SGDLS, CDR2 YYNGEE. This entry belongs to a study of human T cells and chemical hapten exposure. This sample's time point: patch test 2, 6 weeks after DPC sensitization. The treatment is: therapeutic diphenylcyclopropenone sensitization with weekly scalp DPC. Using its own MiXCR run on the RACE reads, TCRdb lists one record per CDR3 protein. This table holds about 140,000 distinct CDR3 sequences, approximately 10% found once.

The chain is built from TRBV9 and TRBJ1-1; the table's D call of TRBD1 was not tested on the DNA. Here the sequenced sample was whole blood, taken in connection with sensitization to the hapten diphenylcyclopropenone (DPC). This TCR came from a woman in her forties or fifties with alopecia areata. Some clones in this sample may be carry-over from other donors' samples. CDR3 residues: CASSTRDSLI.